This T cell receptor (beta chain) originates from a study of T cell changes during pregnancy in multiple sclerosis. Only in-frame clones appear in the TCRdb table, and some are missing; sequencing was by immunoSEQ multiplex PCR. This table has 20,000 to 25,000 clones, 90% to 95% appearing once. The V and J ends lost 5 bases and 5 bases, in that order; junction bases with no gene match: 8. The CDR3 runs to 15 residues. Germline V lookup: CDR1 SGHTA, CDR2 FQGTGA. In this sample, this clone turned up once. The V gene is TRBV7-3, the J gene TRBJ2-1; 8 bases line up with TRBD2. The sequencing here drew on CD8+ T cells from peripheral blood mononuclear cells, taken in the third trimester of pregnancy. The origin of this receptor is a female donor with multiple sclerosis, enrolled in a pregnancy study. The chain's CDR3 is CASSLNGGADNEQFF. The CDR3 nucleotides read TGTGCCAGCAGCCTAAACGGGGGGGCCGACAATGAGCAGTTCTTC.